Listed here are 9 T cell receptor beta chains from one sample, sequenced in a study of blood T cell repertoires in COVID-19. Assay: immunoSEQ multiplex PCR; the TCRdb copy retains only in-frame clones and omits some. The table records approximately 30,000 clones, around 90% of them present only once. Source material: peripheral blood. The receptors stem from a human donor in a cohort sampled during active COVID-19.

The V gene is TRBV2, the J gene TRBJ2-7, with TRBD2 matching 12 bases. V trimming: 10 bases; J trimming: 5 bases; junction bases outside the gene matches: 6. CDR1 and CDR2 (germline): SNHLY, FYNNEI. This CDR3 comprises 13 residues. CDR3 residues: CANELAGGDEQYF. CDR3 sequence (DNA): TGTGCCAATGAACTAGCGGGGGGCGACGAGCAGTACTTC.

The CDR3 DNA reads as TGTGCCAGCAGCCACCCTGGACAGGGCACTAACTATGGCTACACCTTC. This gives the protein CASSHPGQGTNYGYTF. The chain uses TRBV7-8 and TRBJ1-2, with 8 bases aligning to TRBD1. This CDR3 contains 16 residues. Germline CDR1 reads SGHVS; CDR2 reads FQNEAQ. The V and J ends lost 5 bases and 0 bases, in that order; junction bases with no gene match: 8.

The chain employs TRBV11-2 and TRBJ1-2; maybe TRBD1 (5 bases). Looked up from germline, CDR1 is SGHAT and CDR2 is FQNNGV. The V gene lost 0 bases and the J gene lost 7 bases, with 15 bases spanning the gap. This CDR3 spans 15 amino acids. CDR3 sequence: CASSLDPAGIFGYTF. The CDR3 nucleotides are TGTGCCAGCAGCTTAGATCCCGCAGGGATCTTTGGCTACACCTTC.

The chain recombines TRBV5-1 with TRBJ2-7; 7 bases line up with TRBD1. CDR1 SGHRS and CDR2 YFSETQ come from the germline V gene. V lost 4 bases and J lost 7; bases outside the gene matches: 14. The CDR3 covers 15 residues. As DNA, the CDR3 is TGCGCCAGCAGCGATAGTCCAGGGGGTGGTATGGAGCAGTACTTC. Its translation: CASSDSPGGGMEQYF.

The chain uses TRBV6-5 and TRBJ2-7, with TRBD1 matching 11 bases. The CDR3 covers 15 residues. The germline CDR1 and CDR2 sequences are MNHEY and SVGAGI. The V segment lost 5 bases and the J segment 3 bases; nucleotides outside the gene matches: 6. The CDR3 spells CASSLLGTGGYEQYF. CDR3 DNA sequence: TGTGCCAGCAGTCTACTAGGGACAGGGGGCTACGAGCAGTACTTC.

The chain is built from TRBV6-5 and TRBJ1-6; D unresolved. Trimming took 6 bases from V and 10 from J, leaving 13 bases between them. Per germline, CDR1 MNHEY and CDR2 SVGAGI. This CDR3 contains 13 residues. CDR3 loop: CASSRPSGSPLHF. DNA for the CDR3: TGTGCCAGCAGCCGACCGAGCGGGTCACCCCTCCACTTT.

V gene TRBV27 combines with J gene TRBJ1-1; D unresolved. The CDR3 has 12 amino acids. The V gene's germline CDR1 is MNHEY and CDR2 SMNVEV (reference sequence). V was cut by 5 bases and J by 1 base, with 5 bases left in between. CDR3 coding DNA: TGTGCCAGCAGTAATAGGAACACTGAAGCTTTCTTT. Encoded protein: CASSNRNTEAFF.

The rearrangement uses TRBV7-2 and TRBJ2-1; D unclear. V was clipped by 5 bases and J by 9 bases, with 14 bases between them. There are 13 residues in the CDR3. The germline CDR1 and CDR2 sequences are SGHTA and FQGNSA. The CDR3 sequence is CASSLTSSGEQFF. In nucleotides, the CDR3 is TGTGCCAGCAGCCTAACTTCGTCGGGTGAGCAGTTCTTC.

This chain connects TRBV3-1 (or the pseudogene TRBV3-2) to TRBJ1-6, with TRBD1 matching over 7 bases. Germline assignment: CDR1 LGHDT and CDR2 YNNKEL (reference sequence). The length of the CDR3 is 13 residues. V dropped 4 bases and J dropped 8; count of bases not matched to a gene: 2. CDR3 in DNA: TGTGCCAGCAGCCGAACAGGGGATTCACCCCTCCACTTT. Translating gives CASSRTGDSPLHF.